The 27 T cell receptor beta chains below all came from one sample that was sequenced in a study of T cells after posttransplantation cyclophosphamide. Using immunoSEQ multiplex PCR, the repertoire was profiled, and TCRdb retains in-frame clones only, with some absent. The sample includes more than 60,000 clones, 80% to 95% of them seen just once. The sample was PBMCs. The origin of the receptors is a woman aged 25 to 39 in good health and a related stem cell transplant donor.

This rearrangement joins TRBV18 to TRBJ2-7; a weak D match, TRBD2 (6 bases). Trimming stripped 3 bases from V and 0 bases from J, with 12 bases between. The germline V gene has CDR1 KGHSH and CDR2 LQKENI. The CDR3 runs 15 residues. The CDR3 DNA reads as TGTGCCAGCTCACCTGTAAGGGAGGCCTCCTACGAGCAGTACTTC. This gives the protein CASSPVREASYEQYF.

The chain links TRBV5-6 to TRBJ1-2; D remains unclear. Trimming pared 5 bases from V and 4 bases from J, leaving 12 bases between. The germline V gene has CDR1 SGHDT and CDR2 YYEEEE. The CDR3 consists of 13 residues. CDR3 nucleotides: TGTGCCAGCAGTCCCGGACGGAGCTATGGCTACACCTTC. It is translated as CASSPGRSYGYTF.

This sequence joins TRBV4-2 and TRBJ2-2; TRBD1 might be the D (6 bases). The CDR3 runs 16 residues. With 1 base removed from V and 5 bases from J, the gap between germline ends came to 14 bases. The germline V gene encodes CDR1 LGHNA and CDR2 YNFKEQ. CDR3 DNA sequence: TGTGCCAGCAGCCAAGGAGAAGGGGGATCTACCGGGGAGCTGTTTTTT. Protein: CASSQGEGGSTGELFF.

J is TRBJ2-2 and V is TRBV5-1; 8 nucleotides line up with TRBD1. J was trimmed by 2 bases and V by 1 base; bases with no gene match: 4. Germline V gene sequence: CDR1 SGHRS, CDR2 YFSETQ. The CDR3 sequence is 16 residues long. The CDR3 coding sequence is TGCGCCAGCAGCTTGTGGGGACAGGATAACACCGGGGAGCTGTTTTTT. It yields the protein CASSLWGQDNTGELFF.

The count of this clone is one. The chain recombines TRBV6-6 with TRBJ2-3; D is possibly TRBD2 (7 bases). Germline CDR1 MNHNY, CDR2 SVGAGI (reference sequence). This CDR3 region has 16 residues. Trimming took 7 bases from V and 0 from J, leaving 17 bases between them. CDR3 sequence reads: CASIRRGGGSTDTQYF. CDR3 nucleotides: TGTGCCAGCATCCGGAGAGGGGGGGGGAGCACAGATACGCAGTATTTT.

CDR3 sequence reads: CSGGGRNYETQYF. The DNA of the CDR3 is TGCAGCGGGGGGGGCAGGAATTACGAGACCCAGTACTTC. The rearrangement uses TRBV29-1 and TRBJ2-5; a possible D gene is TRBD2 (7 bases). Germline loops: CDR1 SQVTM, CDR2 ANQGSEA. There are 13 residues in the CDR3. The V gene lost 7 bases and the J gene lost 5 bases, with 17 bases spanning the gap. Full variable domain (outside the CDR3, taken from reference TRBV29-1 and TRBJ2-5): SAVISQKPSRDICQRGTSLTIQCQVDSQVTMMFWYRQQPGQSLTLIATANQGSEATYESGFVIDKFPISRPNLTFSTLTVSNMSPEDSSIYLCSGGGRNYETQYFGPGTRLLVL.

The chain employs TRBV7-9 and TRBJ1-5, with D hard to call. Germline V gives CDR1 SEHNR, CDR2 FQNEAQ (reference sequence). V lost 1 base, J lost 6 bases, and 10 bases lay in between. The CDR3 is 14 amino acids. The CDR3 DNA reads TGTGCCAGCAGCTTAGGGCACCTTGGTCAGCCCCAGCATTTT. It specifies CASSLGHLGQPQHF.

V gene TRBV19 combines with J gene TRBJ1-1; D may be TRBD1 (5 bases). This CDR3 has 15 residues. The V end was cut by 1 base, the J end by 4 bases, with 13 bases between. Germline V CDR1 and CDR2: LNHDA, SQIVND (reference sequence). The CDR3 loop is CASSIGPGRATEAFF. The DNA of the CDR3 is TGTGCCAGTAGTATAGGACCGGGACGGGCCACTGAAGCTTTCTTT.

This chain joins TRBV5-5 and TRBJ1-1, with D possibly TRBD1 on 6 matching bases. Germline CDR1 and CDR2: SGHKS and YYEKEE (reference sequence). V was clipped by 2 bases and J by 1 base, with 9 bases between them. The CDR3 consists of 14 residues. CDR3 in amino acids: CASSFRQENTEAFF. The CDR3 nucleotides are TGTGCCAGCAGCTTTAGACAGGAGAACACTGAAGCTTTCTTT.

V usage is TRBV10-3 and J usage is TRBJ2-1; 7 positions match TRBD2. CDR3 length: 14 residues. Germline V gene data show CDR1 as ENHRY and CDR2 as SYGVKD. Losses at the gene ends were 2 bases for V and 5 bases for J; bases not matched to a gene: 3. DNA of the CDR3: TGTGCCATCAGTGAGAAGGGACTAAACAATGAGCAGTTCTTC. This translates into CAISEKGLNNEQFF.

This chain joins TRBV5-8 and TRBJ1-6; TRBD1 might be the D (6 bases). Germline V gene lookup returns CDR1 SGHTS and CDR2 YDEGEE. This CDR3 is 14 amino acids long. The V and J ends lost 0 bases and 7 bases respectively, with 8 bases between them. CDR3 region: CASSLGQENSPLHF. The CDR3 DNA reads as TGTGCCAGCAGCTTGGGACAGGAAAATTCACCCCTCCACTTT. Full variable domain (rest looked up from reference TRBV5-8 and TRBJ1-6): EAGVTQSPTHLIKTRGQQATLRCSPISGHTSVYWYQQALGLGLQFLLWYDEGEERNRGNFPPRFSGRQFPNYSSELNVNALELEDSALYLCASSLGQENSPLHFGNGTRLTVT.

The chain joins TRBV7-9 to TRBJ2-1; D perhaps matches TRBD2 (6 bases). Germline CDR1 SEHNR, CDR2 FQNEAQ (reference sequence). This CDR3 is built from 16 residues. The V end was cut by 7 bases, the J end by 3 bases, with 19 bases between. CDR3 sequence: CASTLTHGTDYNEQFF. CDR3 DNA: TGTGCCAGCACCCTAACTCACGGGACTGACTACAATGAGCAGTTCTTC.

The chain combines TRBV18 with TRBJ2-7; TRBD1 matches at 8 bases. Trimming cost V 2 bases and J 5 bases; bases outside gene matches: 2. The CDR3 is 13 residues long. Per the germline V gene, CDR1 is KGHSH and CDR2 is LQKENI. CDR3 protein: CASSPTQGDEQYF. The CDR3 nucleotides read TGTGCCAGCTCACCAACACAGGGGGACGAGCAGTACTTC.

The V and J genes are TRBV18 and TRBJ1-5; unclear D gene. The V gene lost 4 bases and the J gene lost 7 bases, with 11 bases spanning the gap. The germline V gene has CDR1 KGHSH and CDR2 LQKENI. The length of the CDR3 is 13 residues. The chain's CDR3 is CASSRLVDQPQHF. As DNA, the CDR3 is TGTGCCAGCTCACGCCTCGTGGACCAGCCCCAGCATTTT.

This chain connects TRBV11-3 to TRBJ1-3; weak D call: TRBD1 (6 bases). Looked up from germline, CDR1 is SGHNT and CDR2 is YENEEA. The CDR3 sequence is 17 residues long. V lost 4 bases, J lost 0 bases, and 16 bases lay in between. This chain's CDR3 is CASSSPPGHNSGNTIYF. In DNA form, the CDR3 reads TGTGCCAGCAGCTCGCCCCCGGGACATAACTCTGGAAACACCATATATTTT.

As DNA, the CDR3 is TGTGCCAGCAGCTCCGGGGGGGCCATTTCAGAGACCCAGTACTTC. Its protein is CASSSGGAISETQYF. The chain has TRBV5-8 and TRBJ2-5; 8 bases fit TRBD2. The CDR3 has 15 amino acids. The trim removed 3 bases at V and 4 bases at J, leaving 8 bases unmatched. In germline, CDR1 is SGHTS, CDR2 YDEGEE. The entire variable domain, with the rest obtained from reference TRBV5-8 and TRBJ2-5, is as follows: EAGVTQSPTHLIKTRGQQATLRCSPISGHTSVYWYQQALGLGLQFLLWYDEGEERNRGNFPPRFSGRQFPNYSSELNVNALELEDSALYLCASSSGGAISETQYFGPGTRLLVL.

The rearrangement joins TRBV10-3 to TRBJ2-2; TRBD1 matches 9 bases. Trimming at V came to 5 bases and at J to 5 bases, leaving 9 bases not matched to a gene. Germline-derived CDR1 and CDR2 are ENHRY and SYGVKD. The CDR3 runs 16 residues. The CDR3 sequence is CAISFLGTGNTGELFF. Written as DNA, the CDR3 is TGTGCCATCAGTTTCCTCGGGACAGGGAATACCGGGGAGCTGTTTTTT.

As for this clone: The identical CDR3 is also encoded by other nucleotide sequences in the sample. The chain joins TRBV6-5 to TRBJ2-5; TRBD1 matches 7 bases. Germline V gene data show CDR1 as MNHEY and CDR2 as SVGAGI. Trimming cost V 2 bases and J 3 bases; bases outside gene matches: 0. The CDR3 covers 13 residues. CDR3 region: CASSYDREETQYF. In nucleotides, the CDR3 is TGTGCCAGCAGTTACGACAGGGAAGAGACCCAGTACTTC.

This chain connects TRBV27 to TRBJ1-2; perhaps TRBD1 as D (6 bases). Germline loops: CDR1 MNHEY, CDR2 SMNVEV (reference sequence). V lost 7 bases and J lost 4, with 22 bases in between. This CDR3 comprises 16 residues. CDR3 in DNA: TGTGCCAGCACGGAGTTGGGGAGGGGGGATTTCTATGGCTACACCTTC. Translating it yields CASTELGRGDFYGYTF.

V is TRBV7-9 and J is TRBJ2-2; D unresolved. Germline values: CDR1 SEHNR, CDR2 FQNEAQ (reference sequence). V lost 5 bases to trimming and J lost 8 bases, with 6 bases between them. The CDR3 sequence is 11 residues long. This chain's CDR3 is CASSPAGELFF. The CDR3 coding sequence is TGTGCCAGCAGCCCTGCTGGGGAGCTGTTTTTT.

The J gene is TRBJ2-3, the V gene TRBV6-5, with D uncertain. From germline, CDR1 is MNHEY and CDR2 SVGAGI. CDR3 length equals 11 residues. Trimming shortened V by 6 bases and J by 6 bases, and 7 bases separated the two germline ends. The CDR3 sequence is CASRKGDTQYF. The CDR3 region has the DNA TGTGCCAGCAGGAAAGGGGATACGCAGTATTTT.

This rearrangement joins TRBV4-2 to TRBJ2-1, with 13 positions matching TRBD2. Germline CDR1 is LGHNA and CDR2 is YNFKEQ. The CDR3 is 17 residues long. J was trimmed by 2 bases and V by 4 bases; bases with no gene match: 5. The CDR3 DNA is TGTGCCAGCAGCCGCCGACTAGCGGGGGGTCCCTACAATGAGCAGTTCTTC. Its translation is CASSRRLAGGPYNEQFF.

This chain links TRBV7-2 with TRBJ2-2; no clear D. CDR3 length: 12 amino acids. Germline CDR1 SGHTA, CDR2 FQGNSA. Trimming stripped 5 bases from V and 7 bases from J, with 8 bases between. The CDR3 spells CASSREFGELFF. As DNA, the CDR3 is TGTGCCAGCAGCCGAGAGTTCGGGGAGCTGTTTTTT.

This chain uses TRBV7-2 with TRBJ1-5, with TRBD1 matching 9 bases. Trimming removed 1 base from V and 6 bases from J; junction bases left unmatched: 4. The CDR3 contains 15 residues. Per the germline V gene, CDR1 is SGHTA and CDR2 is FQGNSA. The CDR3 spells CASSLEVTGGQPQHF. The DNA of the CDR3 is TGTGCCAGCAGCTTAGAGGTGACAGGGGGTCAGCCCCAGCATTTT.

The chain combines TRBV19 with TRBJ2-3; perhaps TRBD1 as D (5 bases). The CDR3 consists of 15 residues. Germline assignment: CDR1 LNHDA and CDR2 SQIVND (reference sequence). V was pared by 5 bases and J by 0 bases, with 12 bases between. CDR3 DNA: TGTGCCAGTAGTTTTGGAAGACAGAGCACAGATACGCAGTATTTT. It specifies CASSFGRQSTDTQYF.

This chain connects TRBV15 to TRBJ1-1; no reliable D call. CDR1 is LNHNV and CDR2 is YYDKDF in the germline V gene (reference sequence). The ends were cut back, 0 bases at V and 4 bases at J, with 15 bases in the middle. The CDR3 loop spans 16 amino acids. CDR3 loop: CATSREGKVLFTEAFF. CDR3 bases: TGTGCCACCAGCAGAGAGGGGAAGGTTTTATTCACTGAAGCTTTCTTT.

The sample holds one count of this clone. J is TRBJ1-2 and V is TRBV4-1; maybe TRBD1 (5 bases). The CDR3 loop spans 16 amino acids. Germline V CDR1 and CDR2: MGHRA, YSYEKL. V was trimmed by 3 bases and J by 8 bases, leaving 22 bases between them. This chain's CDR3 is CASSHPGRGLKRGYTF. The CDR3, as DNA: TGCGCCAGCAGCCACCCAGGGCGGGGACTAAAACGAGGCTACACCTTC.